A single sample gave rise to the 16 T cell receptor beta chains below, sequenced in a study of T cell repertoires in cytomegalovirus infection. TCRdb passed the reads through MiXCR, listing each CDR3 protein once. The table has fewer than 550,000 distinct CDR3 sequences, roughly 29% seen once; the top ten hold roughly 13%. Material: PBMCs. The receptors were sampled from a human donor in good health (CMV status not recorded). Some clones in this sample may be carry-over from other donors' samples.

V is TRBV12-3 or TRBV12-4 and J is TRBJ1-5, with D tentatively TRBD1 (5 bases). The CDR3 is made up of 13 amino acids. V lost 5 bases to trimming and J lost 5 bases, with 10 bases between them. In DNA, the CDR3 is TGTGCCAGCAGTCTCCAACAGGATCAGCCCCAGCATTTT. Its translation is CASSLQQDQPQHF.

CDR3 loop: CASSPTITQKAGQYF. Here the CDR3 DNA reads TGTGCCAGTAGTCCTACGATAACTCAAAAGGCCGGGCAGTACTTC. The J gene is TRBJ2-7, the V gene TRBV19; D gene unclear. Germline V gives CDR1 LNHDA, CDR2 SQIVND (reference sequence). Trimming left V 5 bases short and J 9 bases short, with 23 bases between. The CDR3 covers 15 residues.

As to this clonotype: The junction does not match germline at one end; this may be a read error. The chain is built from TRBV28 and TRBJ2-1; the D is unclear. The CDR3 has 12 residues. CDR1 is MDHEN, CDR2 SYDVKM, per germline. The CDR3 is CASSFKVDEQLF. CDR3 sequence (DNA): TGTGCCAGCAGTTTTAAGGTCGATGAGCAGTTATTC.

V usage is TRBV11-2 and J usage is TRBJ2-3; D not resolved. The CDR3 runs to 13 residues. Germline V gene sequence: CDR1 SGHAT, CDR2 FQNNGV. V dropped 2 bases and J dropped 10 bases, with 13 bases sitting between them. The CDR3 spells CASSLSIRVPQYF. The CDR3 bases are TGTGCCAGCAGCTTAAGTATCCGGGTCCCGCAGTATTTT.

The chain has TRBV12-3 or TRBV12-4 and TRBJ2-1; no clear D gene. Trimming removed 1 base at V and 2 bases at J, with 9 bases between. CDR3 size: 15 residues. DNA for the CDR3: TGTGCCAGCAGTTTAGGGACGGCTCCCTACAATGAGCAGTTCTTC. It codes for CASSLGTAPYNEQFF.

The gene calls are TRBV6-6 and TRBJ2-3; TRBD2 aligns across 12 bases. Per the germline V gene, CDR1 is MNHNY and CDR2 is SVGAGI (reference sequence). There are 16 residues in the CDR3. Trimming at V came to 6 bases and at J to 6 bases, leaving 10 bases not matched to a gene. The CDR3 DNA sequence: TGTGCCAGCAGCGACCCGACTAGCGGGAGACCCGATACGCAGTATTTT. Translation: CASSDPTSGRPDTQYF.

This clonotype was detected a few times. This chain uses TRBV11-2 with TRBJ1-1, with TRBD1 matching over 9 bases. With V trimmed by 6 bases and J by 8 bases, 13 bases remained unmatched. Germline CDR1 is SGHAT and CDR2 is FQNNGV. This CDR3 spans 15 amino acids. This CDR3 is CASSLRTGEGREAFF. In DNA, the CDR3 is TGTGCCAGCAGTCTCCGGACAGGGGAGGGCAGGGAAGCTTTCTTT.

In this sample, this clonotype turned up many times. V is TRBV7-8 and J is TRBJ1-1; D is uncertain. CDR3 length: 14 residues. CDR1 is SGHVS and CDR2 is FQNEAQ in the germline V gene. With 5 bases removed from V and 4 bases from J, the gap between germline ends came to 14 bases. The CDR3 nucleotides read TGTGCCAGCAGCGTACAAAGTCGGGGCACTGAAGCTTTCTTT. Translated: CASSVQSRGTEAFF.

The chain has TRBV2 and TRBJ2-1; 10 bases align to TRBD2. After removal of 7 bases from V and 5 bases from J, the junction contained 5 bases not matched to a gene. The CDR3 contains 14 residues. Germline lookup yields CDR1 SNHLY and CDR2 FYNNEI. The CDR3 nucleotides are TGTGCCAGCATCCTAGCGGGAGACGACAATGAGCAGTTCTTC. It encodes CASILAGDDNEQFF.

CDR3 nucleotides: TGTGCCAGCAGTTTACAGGTCCTTAGTTACGAGCAGTACTTC. Translating gives CASSLQVLSYEQYF. The V call is TRBV12-3 or TRBV12-4, the J call TRBJ2-7; D remains unclear. V lost 2 bases, J lost 4 bases, and 12 bases lay in between. CDR3 length: 14 amino acids.

This clonotype was seen a handful of times. The chain carries TRBV7-2 and TRBJ1-1; 8 bases are shared with TRBD1. V lost 4 bases to trimming and J lost 8 bases; unmatched junction nucleotides: 6. Germline CDR1 reads SGHTA; CDR2 reads FQGNSA. This CDR3 is built from 13 residues. Here the CDR3 DNA reads TGTGCCAGCAGCTCGGGACAGGCTCTAGAAGCTTTCTTT. It specifies CASSSGQALEAFF.

Comment on this clonotype: Being one base from a much bigger clone, this may be a read error. This chain uses TRBV7-2 with TRBJ2-1; 7 bases match TRBD1. Germline V gene data show CDR1 as SGHTA and CDR2 as FQGNSA. CDR3 size: 13 residues. V dropped 5 bases and J dropped 5; count of bases not matched to a gene: 3. The CDR3 coding sequence is TGTGCCAGCAGCACGACAGGGAACAATGAGCAGTTCTTC. Protein: CASSTTGNNEQFF.

J is TRBJ2-3 and V is TRBV6-6; a weak D match, TRBD1 (6 bases). V dropped 6 bases and J dropped 2 bases, with 12 bases sitting between them. Germline CDR1 is MNHNY and CDR2 is SVGAGI (reference sequence). This CDR3 contains 14 residues. The CDR3 loop is CASRTGSITDTQYF. The CDR3 nucleotides are TGTGCCAGCAGAACAGGGTCTATCACAGATACGCAGTATTTT.

V and J are TRBV3-1 and TRBJ1-2, with a possible D match to TRBD1 (5 bases). The CDR3 covers 15 residues. Germline CDR1 reads LGHDT; CDR2 reads YNNKEL (reference sequence). The germline V and J ends were trimmed by 4 bases and 0 bases, with 12 bases remaining between them. The CDR3 DNA reads as TGTGCCAGCAGCCTAGGGGCCGATTCTAACTATGGCTACACCTTC. As protein: CASSLGADSNYGYTF.

This clonotype was seen a handful of times. This rearrangement joins TRBV10-3 to TRBJ2-2; no definite D call. Trimming stripped 8 bases from V and 3 bases from J, with 4 bases between. CDR1 is ENHRY and CDR2 is SYGVKD in the germline V gene. This CDR3 has 11 residues. CDR3: CAIGDTGELFF. CDR3 sequence (DNA): TGTGCCATCGGAGACACCGGGGAGCTGTTTTTT.

The sample holds many counts of this clonotype. This chain uses TRBV7-2 with TRBJ2-1; D gene unclear. CDR3 length equals 12 residues. Trimming left V 5 bases short and J 5 bases short, with 7 bases between. CDR1 is SGHTA and CDR2 is FQGNSA in the germline V gene. This CDR3 reads CASSPPDNEQFF. The CDR3 DNA is TGTGCCAGCAGCCCCCCTGACAATGAGCAGTTCTTC. Full variable domain (outside the CDR3, taken from reference TRBV7-2 and TRBJ2-1): GAGVSQSPSNKVTEKGKDVELRCDPISGHTALYWYRQSLGQGLEFLIYFQGNSAPDKSGLPSDRFSAERTGGSVSTLTIQRTQQEDSAVYLCASSPPDNEQFFGPGTRLTVL.